This TCR beta chain derives from a study of blood T cell repertoires in COVID-19. Study context: PBMCs, B-cell-depleted T cells, or T cells provided the cDNA or gDNA that made up the material.

This table comes from immunoSEQ multiplex PCR, and its TCRdb copy is limited to in-frame clones, with some not included. The sample consists of about 120,000 clones, roughly 90% of them appearing once. V shed 2 bases and J 7 bases; nucleotides not matched to a gene: 9. The CDR3 contains 15 residues. Per the germline V gene, CDR1 is MGHRA and CDR2 is YSYEKL. The clonotype originates from a woman aged 60-70 years with COVID-19, enrolled during active disease. The V gene is TRBV4-1, the J gene TRBJ2-3; 7 nucleotides align to TRBD1. The sample taken for sequencing was peripheral blood. CDR3 DNA: TGCGCCAGCAGCCAACAGGGGGTATCTGGGAATACGCAGTATTTT. It encodes CASSQQGVSGNTQYF.